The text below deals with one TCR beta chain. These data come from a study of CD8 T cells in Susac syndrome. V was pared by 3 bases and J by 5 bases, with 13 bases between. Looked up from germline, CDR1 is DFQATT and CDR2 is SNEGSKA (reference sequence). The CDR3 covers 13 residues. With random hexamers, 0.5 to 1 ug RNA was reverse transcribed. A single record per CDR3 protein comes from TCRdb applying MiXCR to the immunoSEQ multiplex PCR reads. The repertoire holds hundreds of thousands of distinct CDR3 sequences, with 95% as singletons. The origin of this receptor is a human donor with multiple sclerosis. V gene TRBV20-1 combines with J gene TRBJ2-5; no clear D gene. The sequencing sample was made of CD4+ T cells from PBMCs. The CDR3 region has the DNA TGCAGTGCTAGGGACCCTCCGAGGGAGACCCAGTACTTC. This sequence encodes CSARDPPRETQYF.